One and the same sample provided the 5 T cell receptor beta chains below, sequenced in a study of Graves' ophthalmopathy and Graves' hyperthyroidism (dated by TCRdb to the late 2010s). Sequencing used an Illumina HiSeq 2000. For repertoire sequencing, TCR beta CDR3 regions were amplified from RNA transcripts. HTBI primers and the Qiagen OneStep RT-PCR kit were used in a first-round RT-PCR, which was followed by a second-round multiplex PCR, size selection and purification. Clones were called with MiXCR by TCRdb after fastp trimmed the public reads at Q25, and only in-frame beta chains were retained. CDR3 protein duplicates are merged, each entry listing the most common genes and DNA. Recorded for this sample are 350,000 or so distinct CDR3 sequences; about a sixth of them occurred a single time. Clones ranked in the top ten supply 9% to 15% of the sample. Sequenced input: peripheral blood. The receptor set was obtained from an adult man with Graves' ophthalmopathy.

This clonotype occurred many times. The chain recombines TRBV7-2 with TRBJ2-7; 7 nucleotides match TRBD1. From germline, CDR1 is SGHTA and CDR2 FQGNSA. The CDR3 consists of 13 residues. V lost 2 bases and J lost 3; bases outside the gene matches: 1. The DNA for the CDR3 is TGTGCCAGCAGCTTAACAGGGGTCTACGAGCAGTACTTC. Translation gives CASSLTGVYEQYF. Looking up the rest from reference TRBV7-2 and TRBJ2-7 gives the full variable domain: GAGVSQSPSNKVTEKGKDVELRCDPISGHTALYWYRQSLGQGLEFLIYFQGNSAPDKSGLPSDRFSAERTGGSVSTLTIQRTQQEDSAVYLCASSLTGVYEQYFGPGTRLTVT.

This clonotype was counted ten times or more. CDR3 protein: CASRGRTTNSPLHF. As DNA, the CDR3 is TGTGCCAGCAGGGGACGGACAACTAATTCACCCCTCCACTTT. This rearrangement joins TRBV2 to TRBJ1-6; D may be TRBD1 (5 bases). The CDR3 spans 14 residues. Germline loops: CDR1 SNHLY, CDR2 FYNNEI. V shed 6 bases and J shed 6 bases, with 12 bases lying between them.

This clonotype was seen at least ten times. V is TRBV12-3 or TRBV12-4 and J is TRBJ2-6; TRBD1 agrees at 9 bases. CDR3 length: 17 residues. V shed 6 bases and J 0 bases; nucleotides not matched to a gene: 6. CDR3 region: CASSPDRGPSGANVLTF. The DNA for the CDR3 is TGTGCCAGCAGCCCGGACAGGGGCCCCTCTGGGGCCAACGTCCTGACTTTC.

At least ten counts were recorded for this clonotype. In DNA form, the CDR3 reads TGTGCCAGCAGCGTAGGTCCCGTATTAACAGAAGCTTTCTTT. Residues: CASSVGPVLTEAFF. The rearrangement uses TRBV9 and TRBJ1-1; D ambiguous. Germline lookup yields CDR1 SGDLS and CDR2 YYNGEE. V dropped 0 bases and J dropped 8 bases, with 14 bases sitting between them. This CDR3 comprises 14 residues.

At least ten counts were recorded for this clonotype. This chain connects TRBV20-1 to TRBJ1-6; 9 bases fit TRBD1. Trimming took 0 bases from V and 10 from J; bases not matched to a gene: 13. The CDR3 has 17 residues. In germline, CDR1 is DFQATT, CDR2 SNEGSKA (reference sequence). The CDR3 protein is CSARDDPGTGLKSPLHF. In DNA form, the CDR3 reads TGCAGTGCTAGAGACGACCCCGGGACAGGGCTTAAATCACCCCTCCACTTT.